These 19 T cell receptor beta chains came from one sample sequenced in a study of graft-versus-host responses after intestinal transplantation. Some clones are missing from TCRdb's copy, which holds only in-frame ones; the method was immunoSEQ multiplex PCR. This sample has about 120,000 clones; roughly 93% occur once, and the top ten carry roughly 0.11%. Their target antigens are unknown. The specimen was unstimulated CD4+ T cells sorted from spleen or lymph node cells, collected before intestinal transplant. The receptors shown here come from a human donor who received an intestinal transplant.

The chain uses TRBV6-1 and TRBJ2-3; D not certain. Germline V lookup: CDR1 MNHNS, CDR2 SASEGT. The CDR3 runs to 14 residues. V dropped 7 bases and J dropped 2 bases, with 13 bases sitting between them. For the CDR3, the DNA is TGTGCCAGCAACACTGTGGGTTTCACAGATACGCAGTATTTT. This gives the protein CASNTVGFTDTQYF.

The chain has TRBV6-1 and TRBJ1-5; TRBD1 is a possible D gene (6 bases). Per the germline V gene, CDR1 is MNHNS and CDR2 is SASEGT. The CDR3 has 17 amino acids. V lost 2 bases and J 0 bases, leaving 14 bases between the germline ends. The CDR3 nucleotides read TGTGCCAGCAGTGAATTAGGATGGGGGCCTAGCAATCAGCCCCAGCATTTT. Amino acid sequence: CASSELGWGPSNQPQHF.

The chain recombines TRBV5-4 with TRBJ1-1; D is undetermined. This CDR3 has 14 residues. V dropped 1 base and J dropped 0 bases, with 7 bases sitting between them. Looked up from germline, CDR1 is SGHNT and CDR2 is YYREEE (reference sequence). The DNA of the CDR3 is TGTGCCAGCAGCTTGTGGCAGTTGAACACTGAAGCTTTCTTT. Its protein product is CASSLWQLNTEAFF. The full variable domain, its missing parts supplied by reference TRBV5-4 and TRBJ1-1, is ETGVTQSPTHLIKTRGQQVTLRCSSQSGHNTVSWYQQALGQGPQFIFQYYREEENGRGNFPPRFSGLQFPNYSSELNVNALELDDSALYLCASSLWQLNTEAFFGQGTRLTVV.

In this sample, this clone turned up once. The junction departs from germline at one end; a sequencing error may be responsible. The V gene is TRBV7-7, the J gene TRBJ2-3; D is unresolved. Germline CDR1 reads SSHAT; CDR2 reads FNYEAQ (reference sequence). This CDR3 is built from 13 residues. For the CDR3, the DNA is TGTGCTAGCAGCTTAGTGTTGCTTGATACGCAGTATTTT. This encodes CASSLVLLDTQYF. Looking up the rest from reference TRBV7-7 and TRBJ2-3 gives the full variable domain: GAGVSQSPRYKVTKRGQDVTLRCDPISSHATLYWYQQALGQGPEFLTYFNYEAQPDKSGLPSDRFSAERPEGSISTLTIQRTEQRDSAMYRCASSLVLLDTQYFGPGTRLTVL.

V is TRBV9 and J is TRBJ1-3; D uncertain. There are 13 residues in the CDR3. The V gene lost 6 bases and the J gene lost 1 base, with 8 bases spanning the gap. Germline lookup yields CDR1 SGDLS and CDR2 YYNGEE. As DNA, the CDR3 is TGTGCCAGCACTGGACGGTCTGGAAACACCATATATTTT. This translates into CASTGRSGNTIYF.

The rearrangement joins TRBV5-1 to TRBJ2-7; 13 bases line up with TRBD2. From germline, CDR1 is SGHRS and CDR2 YFSETQ. The V gene end was trimmed by 4 bases and the J gene end by 6 bases; junction bases not matched to a gene: 7. This CDR3 region has 15 residues. DNA for the CDR3: TGCGCCAGCAGCCCGGGGGGACTAGCGGGAAGCGAGCAGTACTTC. Translation gives CASSPGGLAGSEQYF. The whole variable domain, remainder taken from reference TRBV5-1 and TRBJ2-7, is KAGVTQTPRYLIKTRGQQVTLSCSPISGHRSVSWYQQTPGQGLQFLFEYFSETQRNKGNFPGRFSGRQFSNSRSEMNVSTLELGDSALYLCASSPGGLAGSEQYFGPGTRLTVT.

The chain carries TRBV19 and TRBJ2-3; D is undetermined. Germline V gene lookup returns CDR1 LNHDA and CDR2 SQIVND (reference sequence). Between the trimmed V and J ends, which lost 0 bases and 2 bases, there was a span of 6 bases. The CDR3 is 14 amino acids. Here the CDR3 DNA reads TGTGCCAGTAGTATAGACAGTCACACAGATACGCAGTATTTT. This codes for CASSIDSHTDTQYF.

The V and J genes are TRBV28 and TRBJ2-7, with D perhaps matching TRBD1 (6 bases). Germline CDR1 is MDHEN and CDR2 is SYDVKM. The CDR3 sequence is 15 residues long. Trimming left V 5 bases short and J 2 bases short, with 16 bases between. The CDR3 nucleotides read TGTGCCAGCAGTCTCACAGGGTCAAGGGCCTACGAGCAGTACTTC. Amino acids: CASSLTGSRAYEQYF. The complete variable domain, with remaining parts taken from reference TRBV28 and TRBJ2-7, reads DVKVTQSSRYLVKRTGEKVFLECVQDMDHENMFWYRQDPGLGLRLIYFSYDVKMKEKGDIPEGYSVSREKKERFSLILESASTNQTSMYLCASSLTGSRAYEQYFGPGTRLTVT.

The chain joins TRBV28 to TRBJ2-7, with TRBD1 identical over 10 bases. Germline CDR1 and CDR2: MDHEN and SYDVKM. The CDR3 runs 14 residues. Unmatched junction bases numbered 2, after V lost 3 bases and J lost 3 bases. In DNA form, the CDR3 reads TGTGCCAGCAGTTTTGGACAGGGGGTCTACGAGCAGTACTTC. Amino acids: CASSFGQGVYEQYF.

This sequence joins TRBV5-1 and TRBJ2-7, with TRBD1 identical over 7 bases. There are 13 residues in the CDR3. CDR1 is SGHRS, CDR2 YFSETQ, per germline. The V gene end was trimmed by 6 bases and the J gene end by 2 bases; junction bases not matched to a gene: 5. CDR3 sequence reads: CASTKTGAYEQYF. DNA for the CDR3: TGCGCCAGCACCAAAACAGGGGCCTACGAGCAGTACTTC.

V and J are TRBV9 and TRBJ2-3; the D gene is possibly TRBD1 (6 bases). The CDR3 covers 18 residues. Trimming took 0 bases from V and 2 from J, leaving 19 bases between them. Germline values: CDR1 SGDLS, CDR2 YYNGEE. The CDR3 nucleotides are TGTGCCAGCAGCGTAGTAGGTAAGGGGGAAAGAGTCACAGATACGCAGTATTTT. Its translation is CASSVVGKGERVTDTQYF.

This chain joins TRBV5-4 and TRBJ1-2; maybe TRBD1 (5 bases). Between the trimmed V and J ends, which lost 4 bases and 8 bases, there was a span of 15 bases. The CDR3 contains 13 residues. Germline values: CDR1 SGHNT, CDR2 YYREEE (reference sequence). The DNA of the CDR3 is TGTGCCAGCAGCCAGGGAGGCGGTCGGGGCTACACCTTC. Protein: CASSQGGGRGYTF.

The gene calls are TRBV19 and TRBJ2-1; TRBD2 agrees at 8 bases. The CDR3 runs 16 residues. V trimming: 5 bases; J trimming: 7 bases; junction bases outside the gene matches: 13. The germline V gene has CDR1 LNHDA and CDR2 SQIVND (reference sequence). The CDR3 reads CASSPYPAGTRNEQFF. The CDR3 coding sequence is TGTGCCAGTAGTCCATACCCCGCCGGGACTAGAAATGAGCAGTTCTTC.

The chain links TRBV4-1 to TRBJ2-7; no reliable D call. Germline CDR1 MGHRA, CDR2 YSYEKL. The CDR3 extends over 16 amino acids. Trimming removed 5 bases at V and 4 bases at J, with 21 bases between. Here the CDR3 DNA reads TGCGCCAGCAGCTACTCTTCCGGGCATATAGCTTACGAGCAGTACTTC. It yields the protein CASSYSSGHIAYEQYF.

J is TRBJ1-4 and V is TRBV5-1; no reliable D call. Trimming pared 5 bases from V and 0 bases from J, leaving 11 bases between. In germline, CDR1 is SGHRS, CDR2 YFSETQ. The CDR3 covers 15 residues. CDR3 residues: CASRARRTTNEKLFF. In nucleotides, the CDR3 is TGCGCCAGCAGAGCCAGGCGAACAACTAATGAAAAACTGTTTTTT.

The V and J genes are TRBV28 and TRBJ2-7; D is ambiguous. The germline V gene encodes CDR1 MDHEN and CDR2 SYDVKM. The CDR3 sequence is 10 residues long. Trimming pared 5 bases from V and 5 bases from J, leaving 4 bases between. The CDR3 sequence is CASSGNEQYF. The CDR3 DNA is TGTGCCAGCAGTGGTAACGAGCAGTACTTC.

This chain links TRBV21-1 with TRBJ1-2; TRBD1, the table's D call, was not compared with the DNA. TRBV21-1 is a pseudogene segment. The CDR3 has 16 amino acids. CDR3 amino acids: CASSIAGTGEFTGYTF. CDR3 sequence (DNA): TGTGCCAGCAGCATAGCCGGGACAGGGGAATTTACTGGCTACACCTTC.

The genes are TRBV6-1 and TRBJ2-5, with 8 bases matching TRBD2. In germline, CDR1 is MNHNS, CDR2 SASEGT. The CDR3 contains 14 residues. V was pared by 8 bases and J by 7 bases, with 12 bases of the junction left unmatched. The CDR3 nucleotides read TGTGCCAGCGCGGGGGGAGGGACCCACGCGACCCAGTACTTC. It yields the protein CASAGGGTHATQYF.

The rearrangement joins TRBV6-5 to TRBJ2-7; no definite D call. V lost 6 bases, J lost 4 bases, and 16 bases lay in between. In germline, CDR1 is MNHEY, CDR2 SVGAGI. This CDR3 has 14 residues. The CDR3 nucleotides read TGTGCCAGCAGAAACAGAATGGCGGCTTACGAGCAGTACTTC. Residues: CASRNRMAAYEQYF.